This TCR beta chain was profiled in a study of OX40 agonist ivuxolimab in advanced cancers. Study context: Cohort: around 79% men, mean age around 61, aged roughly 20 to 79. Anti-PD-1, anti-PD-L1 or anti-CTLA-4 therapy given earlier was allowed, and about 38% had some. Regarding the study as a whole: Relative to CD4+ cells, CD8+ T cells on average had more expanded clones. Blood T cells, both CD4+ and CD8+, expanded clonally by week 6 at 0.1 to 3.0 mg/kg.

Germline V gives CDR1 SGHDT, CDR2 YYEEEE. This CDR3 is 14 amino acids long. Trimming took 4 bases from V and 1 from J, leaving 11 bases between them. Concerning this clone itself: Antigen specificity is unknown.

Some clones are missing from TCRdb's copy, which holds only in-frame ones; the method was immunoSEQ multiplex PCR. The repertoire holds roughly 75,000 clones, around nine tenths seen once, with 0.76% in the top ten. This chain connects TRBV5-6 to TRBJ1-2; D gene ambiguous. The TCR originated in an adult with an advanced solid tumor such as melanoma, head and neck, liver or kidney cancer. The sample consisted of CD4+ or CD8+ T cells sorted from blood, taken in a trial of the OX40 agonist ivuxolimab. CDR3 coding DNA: TGTGCCAGCAGCCTCGGGTCAATTAACTATGGCTACACCTTC. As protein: CASSLGSINYGYTF.